This T cell receptor beta chain originates from a study of blood T cell repertoires in COVID-19. Repertoires were generated with immunoSEQ multiplex PCR, while TCRdb's copy carries only in-frame clones and drops some. Of tens of thousands of clones listed, more than 60% are singletons. From germline, CDR1 is KGHSH and CDR2 LQKENI. V trimming: 3 bases; J trimming: 10 bases; junction bases outside the gene matches: 5. The CDR3 totals 12 residues. The chain employs TRBV18 and TRBJ1-1; TRBD1 aligns across 7 bases. This TCR derives from a human donor in a cohort sampled during active COVID-19. Sequencing was done on a sample of peripheral blood. The CDR3 bases are TGTGCCAGCTCACCCCAACAGGGGCGAGCTTTCTTT. Protein product: CASSPQQGRAFF.